The entry that follows covers one T cell receptor (beta chain) sequence. Antigen unknown. The same CDR3 can be traced to other DNA sequences in this sample. This record comes from a study of shared clonotypes between healthy human individuals. Notes on the study in general: Compared with clonotypes that all four donors shared, non-shared clonotypes had lower generation probabilities.

Several immunoSEQ plates held equal portions of the genomic DNA taken from each subset. Libraries were prepared by immunoSEQ multiplex PCR; TCRdb keeps only in-frame clonotypes and omits some of them. Among 1.4 million to 1.5 million clones listed, 95% to 97% were seen once. This CDR3 has 13 residues. Looked up from germline, CDR1 is MNHEY and CDR2 is SMNVEV (reference sequence). The V end lost 8 bases, the J end lost 1 base, and 6 bases lay between the germline ends. The sequence came from a man aged 25-45 years in good health. The chain couples TRBV27 to TRBJ2-6; tentative D call: TRBD2 (5 bases). What was sequenced was naive CD4+ T cells sorted from blood. Subset given: CD45RA+ positively selected. CDR3: CASRRSGANVLTF. In DNA form, the CDR3 reads TGTGCCAGCCGGAGGTCTGGGGCCAACGTCCTGACTTTC.